In this sample, the clone carrying this T cell receptor beta chain turned up a few times. As yet, its antigen is unknown. This record comes from a study of blood T cells in healthy people across ages. Study-wide results and limits: Diversity estimates from one million T cells were considered underestimates. Per million T cells, TCR beta diversity dropped about linearly as age rose.

For the second PCR, which ran for 7 to 11 cycles, a sample-barcoded 5' primer and a J-beta primer mix were used. TCRdb re-analysed the 5' RACE reads in MiXCR, keeping a single row per CDR3 protein. This table holds fewer than 800,000 distinct CDR3 sequences, more than 20% found once. The CDR3 loop spans 11 amino acids. CDR1 and CDR2 (germline): DFQATT, SNEGSKA (reference sequence). Trimming cost V 6 bases and J 11 bases, with 15 bases left between them. V usage is TRBV20-1 and J usage is TRBJ2-3; D not resolved. This clonotype was sampled from a man between 65 and 85 years old in good health. The sample comprised blood. The DNA of the CDR3 is TGCAGTGCCCTGGGTGATCATGGGCAGTATTTT. It yields the protein CSALGDHGQYF.